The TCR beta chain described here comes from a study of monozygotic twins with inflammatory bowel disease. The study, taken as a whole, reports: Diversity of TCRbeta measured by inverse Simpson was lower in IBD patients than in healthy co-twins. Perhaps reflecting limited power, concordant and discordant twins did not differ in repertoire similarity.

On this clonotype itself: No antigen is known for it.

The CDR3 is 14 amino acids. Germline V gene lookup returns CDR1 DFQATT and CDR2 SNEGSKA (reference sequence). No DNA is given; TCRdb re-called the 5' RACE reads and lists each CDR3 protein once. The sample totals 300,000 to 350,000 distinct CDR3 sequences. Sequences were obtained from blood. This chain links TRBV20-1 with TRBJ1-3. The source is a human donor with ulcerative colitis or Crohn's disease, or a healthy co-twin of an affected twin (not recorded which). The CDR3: CSARDRPSGNTIYF.